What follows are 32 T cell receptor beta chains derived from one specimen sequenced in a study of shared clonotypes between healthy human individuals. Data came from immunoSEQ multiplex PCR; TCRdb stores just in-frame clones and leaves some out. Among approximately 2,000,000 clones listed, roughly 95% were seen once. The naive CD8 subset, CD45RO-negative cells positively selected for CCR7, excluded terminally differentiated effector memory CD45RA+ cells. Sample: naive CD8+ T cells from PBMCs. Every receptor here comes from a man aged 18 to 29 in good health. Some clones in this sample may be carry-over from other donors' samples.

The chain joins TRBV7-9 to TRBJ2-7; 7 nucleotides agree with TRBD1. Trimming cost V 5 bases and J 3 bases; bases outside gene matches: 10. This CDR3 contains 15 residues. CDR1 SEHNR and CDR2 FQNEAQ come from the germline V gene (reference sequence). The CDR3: CASSPPGQEIYEQYF. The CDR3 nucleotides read TGTGCCAGCAGCCCCCCCGGACAGGAGATCTACGAGCAGTACTTC.

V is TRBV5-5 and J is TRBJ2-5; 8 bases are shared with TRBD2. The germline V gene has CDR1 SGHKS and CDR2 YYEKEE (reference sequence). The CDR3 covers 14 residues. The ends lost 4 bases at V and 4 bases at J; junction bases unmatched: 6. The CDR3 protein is CASSLGTSRETQYF. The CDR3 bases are TGTGCCAGCAGCCTGGGGACTAGTCGAGAGACCCAGTACTTC.

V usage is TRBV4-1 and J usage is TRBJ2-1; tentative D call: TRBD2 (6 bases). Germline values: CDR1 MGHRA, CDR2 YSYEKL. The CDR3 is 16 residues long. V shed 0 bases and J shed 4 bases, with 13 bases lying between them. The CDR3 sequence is CASSQDYLARYNEQFF. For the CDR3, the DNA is TGCGCCAGCAGCCAAGACTACCTAGCGAGATACAATGAGCAGTTCTTC.

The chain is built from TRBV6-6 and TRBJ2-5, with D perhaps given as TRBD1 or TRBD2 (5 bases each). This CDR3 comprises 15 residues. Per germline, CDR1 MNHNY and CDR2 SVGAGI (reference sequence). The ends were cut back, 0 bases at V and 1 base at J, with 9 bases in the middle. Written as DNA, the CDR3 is TGTGCCAGCAGTTACTCCCCGGGACCCCAAGAGACCCAGTACTTC. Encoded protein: CASSYSPGPQETQYF.

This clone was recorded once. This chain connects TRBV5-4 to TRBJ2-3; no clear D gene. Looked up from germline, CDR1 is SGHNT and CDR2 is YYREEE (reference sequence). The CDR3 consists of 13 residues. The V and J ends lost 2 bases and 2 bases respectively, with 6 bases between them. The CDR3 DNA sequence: TGTGCCAGCAGCTTTGGGTACACAGATACGCAGTATTTT. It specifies CASSFGYTDTQYF.

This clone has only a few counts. The CDR3 DNA is TGTGCCAGCAGCTTAGACGGGCTAAGCAATCAGCCCCAGCATTTT. It translates to CASSLDGLSNQPQHF. The J gene is TRBJ1-5, the V gene TRBV7-9, with unresolved D. The germline CDR1 and CDR2 sequences are SEHNR and FQNEAQ (reference sequence). The CDR3 is made up of 15 amino acids. The germline V and J ends were trimmed by 1 base and 1 base, with 8 bases remaining between them.

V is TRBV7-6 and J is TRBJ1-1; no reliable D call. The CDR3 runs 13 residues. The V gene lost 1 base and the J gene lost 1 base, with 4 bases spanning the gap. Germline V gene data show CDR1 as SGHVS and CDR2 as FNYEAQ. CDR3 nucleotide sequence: TGTGCCAGCAGCTTAGAGAGGAACACTGAAGCTTTCTTT. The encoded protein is CASSLERNTEAFF.

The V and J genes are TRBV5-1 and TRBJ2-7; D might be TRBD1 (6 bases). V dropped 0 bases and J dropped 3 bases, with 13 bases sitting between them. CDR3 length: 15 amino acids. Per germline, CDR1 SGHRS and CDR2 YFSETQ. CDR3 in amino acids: CASSLGGQPRYEQYF. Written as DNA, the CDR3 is TGCGCCAGCAGCTTGGGGGGACAACCACGCTACGAGCAGTACTTC.

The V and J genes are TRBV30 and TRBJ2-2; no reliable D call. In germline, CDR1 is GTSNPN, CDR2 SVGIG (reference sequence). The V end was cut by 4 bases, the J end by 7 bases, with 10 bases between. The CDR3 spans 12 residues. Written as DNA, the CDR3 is TGTGCCTGGACCTGGGCCATCGGGGAGCTGTTTTTT. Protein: CAWTWAIGELFF.

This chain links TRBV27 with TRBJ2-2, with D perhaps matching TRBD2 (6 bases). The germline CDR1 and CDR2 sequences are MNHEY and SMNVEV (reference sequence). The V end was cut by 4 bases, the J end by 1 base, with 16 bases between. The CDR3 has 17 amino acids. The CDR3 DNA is TGTGCCAGCAGTTGGGGCAGGGACTTAGAGAACACCGGGGAGCTGTTTTTT. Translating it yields CASSWGRDLENTGELFF.

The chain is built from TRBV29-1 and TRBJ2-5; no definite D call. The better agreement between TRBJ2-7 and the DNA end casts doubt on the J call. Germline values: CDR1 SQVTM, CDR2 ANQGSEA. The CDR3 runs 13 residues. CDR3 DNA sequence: TGCAGCGTTATACCCCGGAGCTCCTACGAGCAGTACTTC. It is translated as CSVIPRSSYEQYF.

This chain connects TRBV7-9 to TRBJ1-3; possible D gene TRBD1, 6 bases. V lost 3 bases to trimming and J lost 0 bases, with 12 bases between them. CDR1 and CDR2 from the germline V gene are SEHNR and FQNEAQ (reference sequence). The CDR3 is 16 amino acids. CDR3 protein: CASSFTDRSSGNTIYF. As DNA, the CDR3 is TGTGCCAGCAGCTTTACCGACAGGAGCTCTGGAAACACCATATATTTT.

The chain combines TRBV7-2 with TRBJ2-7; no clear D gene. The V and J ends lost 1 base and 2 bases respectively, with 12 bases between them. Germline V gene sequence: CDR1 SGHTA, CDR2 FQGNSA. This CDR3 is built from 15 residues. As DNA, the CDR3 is TGTGCCAGCAGCTTAGTGGGTGGAGAAACCTACGAGCAGTACTTC. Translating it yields CASSLVGGETYEQYF.

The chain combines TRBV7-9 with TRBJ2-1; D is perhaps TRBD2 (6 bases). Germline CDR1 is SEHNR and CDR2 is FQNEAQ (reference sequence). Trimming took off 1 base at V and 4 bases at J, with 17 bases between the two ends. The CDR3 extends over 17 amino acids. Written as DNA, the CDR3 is TGTGCCAGCAGCTTAGGGGGTCGGGGACTCTTATACAATGAGCAGTTCTTC. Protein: CASSLGGRGLLYNEQFF. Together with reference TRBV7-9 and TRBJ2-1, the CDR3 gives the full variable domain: DTGVSQNPRHKITKRGQNVTFRCDPISEHNRLYWYRQTLGQGPEFLTYFQNEAQLEKSRLLSDRFSAERPKGSFSTLEIQRTEQGDSAMYLCASSLGGRGLLYNEQFFGPGTRLTVL.

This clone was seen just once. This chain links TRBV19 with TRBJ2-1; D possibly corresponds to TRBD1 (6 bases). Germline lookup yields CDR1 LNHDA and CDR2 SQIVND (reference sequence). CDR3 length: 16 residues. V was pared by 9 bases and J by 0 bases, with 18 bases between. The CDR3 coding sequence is TGTGCCAGCAAAAGGACAGTACCCAGCTCCTACAATGAGCAGTTCTTC. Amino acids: CASKRTVPSSYNEQFF.

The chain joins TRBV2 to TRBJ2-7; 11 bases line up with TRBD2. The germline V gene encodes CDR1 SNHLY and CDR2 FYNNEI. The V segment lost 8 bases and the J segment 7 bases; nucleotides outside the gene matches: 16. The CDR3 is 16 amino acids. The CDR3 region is CASAGIAGGPLNEQYF. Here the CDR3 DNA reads TGTGCCAGCGCCGGGATAGCGGGAGGGCCACTGAATGAGCAGTACTTC.

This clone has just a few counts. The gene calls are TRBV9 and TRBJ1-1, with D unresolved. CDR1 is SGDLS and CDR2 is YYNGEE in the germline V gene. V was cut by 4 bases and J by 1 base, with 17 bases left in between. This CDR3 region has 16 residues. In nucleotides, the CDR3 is TGTGCCAGCAGCACCAGCAAATGGGTGACGAACACTGAAGCTTTCTTT. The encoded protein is CASSTSKWVTNTEAFF.

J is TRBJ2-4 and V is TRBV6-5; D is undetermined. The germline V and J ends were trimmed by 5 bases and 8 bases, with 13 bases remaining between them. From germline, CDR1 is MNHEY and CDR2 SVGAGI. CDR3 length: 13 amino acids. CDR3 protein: CASSPRGPDIQYF. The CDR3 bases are TGTGCCAGCAGTCCCAGAGGTCCGGACATTCAGTACTTC.

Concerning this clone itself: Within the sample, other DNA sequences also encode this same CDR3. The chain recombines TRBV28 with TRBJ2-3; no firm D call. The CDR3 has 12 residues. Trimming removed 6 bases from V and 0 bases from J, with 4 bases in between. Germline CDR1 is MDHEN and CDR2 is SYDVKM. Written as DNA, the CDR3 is TGTGCCAGCAGCCCAAGCACAGATACGCAGTATTTT. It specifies CASSPSTDTQYF.

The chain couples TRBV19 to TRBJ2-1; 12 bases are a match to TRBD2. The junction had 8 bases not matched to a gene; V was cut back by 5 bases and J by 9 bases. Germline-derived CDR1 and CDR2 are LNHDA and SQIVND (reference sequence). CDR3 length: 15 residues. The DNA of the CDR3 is TGTGCCAGTAGTTCCCTAGCGGGAGGGGTCGGTGAGCAGTTCTTC. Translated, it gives CASSSLAGGVGEQFF.

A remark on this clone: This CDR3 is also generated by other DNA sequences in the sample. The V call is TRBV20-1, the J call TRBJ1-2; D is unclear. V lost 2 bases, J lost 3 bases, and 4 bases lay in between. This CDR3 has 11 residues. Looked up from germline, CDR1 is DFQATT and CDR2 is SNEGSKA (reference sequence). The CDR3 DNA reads TGCAGTGCTAGAAAAGACTATGGCTACACCTTC. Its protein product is CSARKDYGYTF.

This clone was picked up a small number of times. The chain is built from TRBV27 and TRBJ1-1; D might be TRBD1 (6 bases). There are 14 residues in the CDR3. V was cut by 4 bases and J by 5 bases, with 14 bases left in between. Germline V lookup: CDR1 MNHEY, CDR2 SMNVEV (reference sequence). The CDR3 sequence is CASSSPTGKTEAFF. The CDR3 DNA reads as TGTGCCAGCAGTTCCCCCACAGGGAAAACTGAAGCTTTCTTT.

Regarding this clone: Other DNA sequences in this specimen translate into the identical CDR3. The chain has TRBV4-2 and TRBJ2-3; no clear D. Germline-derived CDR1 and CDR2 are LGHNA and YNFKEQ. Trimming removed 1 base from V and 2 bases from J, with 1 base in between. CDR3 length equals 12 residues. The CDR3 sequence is CASSQATDTQYF. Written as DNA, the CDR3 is TGTGCCAGCAGCCAAGCCACAGATACGCAGTATTTT.

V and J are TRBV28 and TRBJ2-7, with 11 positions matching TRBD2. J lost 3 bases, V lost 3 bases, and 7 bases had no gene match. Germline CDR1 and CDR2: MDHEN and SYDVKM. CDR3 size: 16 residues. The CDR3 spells CASSLYSGRELYEQYF. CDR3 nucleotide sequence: TGTGCCAGCAGTTTGTATAGCGGGAGGGAACTCTACGAGCAGTACTTC.

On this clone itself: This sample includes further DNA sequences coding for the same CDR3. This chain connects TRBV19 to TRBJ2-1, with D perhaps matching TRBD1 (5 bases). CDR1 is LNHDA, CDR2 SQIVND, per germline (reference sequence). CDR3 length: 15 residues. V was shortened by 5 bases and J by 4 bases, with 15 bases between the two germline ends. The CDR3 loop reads CASSLREGVYNEQFF. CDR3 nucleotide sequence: TGTGCCAGTAGTCTCAGGGAAGGGGTATACAATGAGCAGTTCTTC.

CDR3 amino acids: CASSSLDRVKGYTF. As DNA, the CDR3 is TGTGCCAGCAGCTCATTAGACAGGGTCAAGGGCTACACCTTC. The gene calls are TRBV7-9 and TRBJ1-2; 7 bases align to TRBD1. V trimming: 4 bases; J trimming: 8 bases; junction bases outside the gene matches: 10. Germline V gene sequence: CDR1 SEHNR, CDR2 FQNEAQ (reference sequence). There are 14 residues in the CDR3.

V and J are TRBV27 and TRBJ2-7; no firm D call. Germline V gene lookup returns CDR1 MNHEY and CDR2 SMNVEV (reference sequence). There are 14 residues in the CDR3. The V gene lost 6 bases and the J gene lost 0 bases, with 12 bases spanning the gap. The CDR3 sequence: CASSPGSSSYEQYF. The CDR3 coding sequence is TGTGCCAGCAGCCCGGGCAGCAGCTCCTACGAGCAGTACTTC.

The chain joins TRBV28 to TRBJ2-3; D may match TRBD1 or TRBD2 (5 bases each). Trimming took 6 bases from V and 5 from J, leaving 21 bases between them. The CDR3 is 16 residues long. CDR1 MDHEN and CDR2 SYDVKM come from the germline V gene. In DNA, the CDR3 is TGTGCCAGCAGCCAAGGGACCCAAAAAGGTGGAGATACGCAGTATTTT. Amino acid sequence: CASSQGTQKGGDTQYF.

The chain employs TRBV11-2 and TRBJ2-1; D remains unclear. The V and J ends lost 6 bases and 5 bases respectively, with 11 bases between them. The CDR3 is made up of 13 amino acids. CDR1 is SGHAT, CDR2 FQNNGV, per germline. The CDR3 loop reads CASRPPDHNEQFF. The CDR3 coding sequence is TGTGCCAGCAGACCACCGGACCACAATGAGCAGTTCTTC. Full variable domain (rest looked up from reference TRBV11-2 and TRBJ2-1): EAGVAQSPRYKIIEKRQSVAFWCNPISGHATLYWYQQILGQGPKLLIQFQNNGVVDDSQLPKDRFSAERLKGVDSTLKIQPAKLEDSAVYLCASRPPDHNEQFFGPGTRLTVL.

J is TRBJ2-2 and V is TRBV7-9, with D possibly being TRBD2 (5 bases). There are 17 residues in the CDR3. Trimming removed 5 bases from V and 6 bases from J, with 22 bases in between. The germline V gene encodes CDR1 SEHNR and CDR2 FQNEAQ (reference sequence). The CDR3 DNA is TGTGCCAGCAGCCCTACAACGGGATTTAACGGAGCCGGGGAGCTGTTTTTT. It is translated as CASSPTTGFNGAGELFF.

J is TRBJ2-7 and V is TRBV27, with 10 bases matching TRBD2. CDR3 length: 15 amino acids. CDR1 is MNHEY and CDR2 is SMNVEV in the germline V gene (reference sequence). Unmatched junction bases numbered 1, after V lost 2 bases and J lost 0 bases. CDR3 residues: CASSLGTSVSYEQYF. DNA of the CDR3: TGTGCCAGCAGTTTAGGGACTAGCGTCTCCTACGAGCAGTACTTC.

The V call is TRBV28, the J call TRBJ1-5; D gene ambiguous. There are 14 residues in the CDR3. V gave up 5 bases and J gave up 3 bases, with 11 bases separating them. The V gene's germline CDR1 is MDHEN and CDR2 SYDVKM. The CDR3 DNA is TGTGCCAGCAGTCCAACAGAGAACAATCAGCCCCAGCATTTT. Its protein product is CASSPTENNQPQHF. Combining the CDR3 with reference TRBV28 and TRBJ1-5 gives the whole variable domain DVKVTQSSRYLVKRTGEKVFLECVQDMDHENMFWYRQDPGLGLRLIYFSYDVKMKEKGDIPEGYSVSREKKERFSLILESASTNQTSMYLCASSPTENNQPQHFGDGTRLSIL.